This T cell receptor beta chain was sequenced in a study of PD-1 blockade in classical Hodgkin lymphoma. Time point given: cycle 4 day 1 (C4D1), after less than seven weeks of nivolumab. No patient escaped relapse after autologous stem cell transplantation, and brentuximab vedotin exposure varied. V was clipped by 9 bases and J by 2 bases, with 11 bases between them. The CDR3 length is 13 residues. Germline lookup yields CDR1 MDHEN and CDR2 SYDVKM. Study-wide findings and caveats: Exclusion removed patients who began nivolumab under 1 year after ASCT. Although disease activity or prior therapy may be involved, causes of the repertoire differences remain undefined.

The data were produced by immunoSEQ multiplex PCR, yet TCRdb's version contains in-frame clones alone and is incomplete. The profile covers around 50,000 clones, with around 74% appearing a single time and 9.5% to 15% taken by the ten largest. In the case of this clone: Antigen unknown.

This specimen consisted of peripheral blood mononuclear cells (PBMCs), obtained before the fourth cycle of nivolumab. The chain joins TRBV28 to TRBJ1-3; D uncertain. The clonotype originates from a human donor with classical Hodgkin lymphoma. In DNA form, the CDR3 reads TGTGCCAGTCGACCAACCCCTGGAAACACCATATATTTT. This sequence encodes CASRPTPGNTIYF.